This note documents a single T cell receptor beta chain sequence. These data are taken from a study of T cell changes during pregnancy in multiple sclerosis. Method: immunoSEQ multiplex PCR; TCRdb's copy keeps in-frame clones and lacks some. The sample shows 35,000 or so clones, over 75% of them seen only once. CDR1 and CDR2 from the germline V gene are SGHAT and FQNNGV. The trim removed 4 bases at V and 5 bases at J, leaving 8 bases unmatched. This CDR3 contains 15 residues. V is TRBV11-2 and J is TRBJ2-1, with 7 bases aligning to TRBD2. Sequences were derived from CD8+ T cells from peripheral blood mononuclear cells, sampled in the third trimester of pregnancy. The sequence came from a female donor with multiple sclerosis, enrolled in a pregnancy study. Written as DNA, the CDR3 is TGTGCCAGCAGCTGGCCCGGGACTACCGACAATGAGCAGTTCTTC. Its translation: CASSWPGTTDNEQFF.